These T cell receptor beta chains were read from a single sample in a study of T cell responses to AZD1222 COVID-19 vaccine. Measured with immunoSEQ multiplex PCR; TCRdb has only the in-frame clones, and not every one. The sample carries roughly 140,000 clones, about nine tenths recorded once. The source was peripheral blood, collected on day 0 of AZD1222 vaccination. The receptors were sampled from an adult in good health. Both conserved end residues are part of each CDR3. Each record gives: J gene, D gene, V gene, CDR3 DNA, CDR3 protein. A D gene is named only where the DNA matches it firmly.

j_gene: TRBJ2-5; d_gene: TRBD1; v_gene: TRBV10-3; CDR3nt: TGTGCCATCAGTGGACAGGGCCTACAAGAGACCCAGTACTTC; CDR3aa: CAISGQGLQETQYF
j_gene: TRBJ1-2; d_gene: NA; v_gene: TRBV7-9; CDR3nt: TGTGCCAGCAGCTTAATACAGGGCTCTAACTATGGCTACACCTTC; CDR3aa: CASSLIQGSNYGYTF
j_gene: TRBJ2-1; d_gene: TRBD2; v_gene: TRBV5-1; CDR3nt: TGCGCCAGCAGCTTGGCGACTAGCGCATACAATGAGCAGTTCTTC; CDR3aa: CASSLATSAYNEQFF
j_gene: TRBJ2-3; d_gene: TRBD2; v_gene: TRBV10-3; CDR3nt: TGTGCCATCAGTGACCCAACTAGCGGGGGTACAGATACGCAGTATTTT; CDR3aa: CAISDPTSGGTDTQYF
j_gene: TRBJ1-2; d_gene: NA; v_gene: TRBV27; CDR3nt: TGTGCCAGCAGTTTATTCGGCGTGGATCGTGTAGGTGGCTACACCTTC; CDR3aa: CASSLFGVDRVGGYTF
j_gene: TRBJ2-1; d_gene: NA; v_gene: TRBV30; CDR3nt: TGTGCCTGGCTCGGGAACCGGGCTTTTACACGAAATGAGCAGTTCTTC; CDR3aa: CAWLGNRAFTRNEQFF
j_gene: TRBJ2-7; d_gene: TRBD1; v_gene: TRBV29-1; CDR3nt: TGCAGCGTTAAGGACAGGGTCAACTACTACGAGCAGTACTTC; CDR3aa: CSVKDRVNYYEQYF
j_gene: TRBJ1-1; d_gene: NA; v_gene: TRBV27; CDR3nt: TGTGCCAGCAGTTGGGGGACATCCGGAGGAGAAGCTTTCTTT; CDR3aa: CASSWGTSGGEAFF
j_gene: TRBJ2-1; d_gene: TRBD1; v_gene: TRBV5-1; CDR3nt: TGCGCCAGCAGCCCGGGACAGTGGGGTTCCTACAATGAGCAGTTCTTC; CDR3aa: CASSPGQWGSYNEQFF
j_gene: TRBJ2-4; d_gene: NA; v_gene: TRBV7-9; CDR3nt: TGTGCCAGCAGCTTAGCGCAAGGGGGCAAAAACATTCAGTACTTC; CDR3aa: CASSLAQGGKNIQYF
j_gene: TRBJ2-7; d_gene: NA; v_gene: TRBV3-1/TRBV3-2; CDR3nt: TGTGCCAGCAGCCAAGATTTGCAGGTCTCGGGCGAGCAGTACTTC; CDR3aa: CASSQDLQVSGEQYF
j_gene: TRBJ2-7; d_gene: TRBD2; v_gene: TRBV7-9; CDR3nt: TGTGCCAGCAGCGGTAGGACTAGCGGGCGTAACTCCTACGAGCAGTACTTC; CDR3aa: CASSGRTSGRNSYEQYF
j_gene: TRBJ2-4; d_gene: NA; v_gene: TRBV11-2; CDR3nt: TGTGCCACCGAGGGATGGGGCAAAAACATTCAGTACTTC; CDR3aa: CATEGWGKNIQYF
j_gene: TRBJ2-3; d_gene: TRBD2; v_gene: TRBV6-5; CDR3nt: TGTGCCAGCAGAACGGGACTAGCAGCAGATACGCAGTATTTT; CDR3aa: CASRTGLAADTQYF